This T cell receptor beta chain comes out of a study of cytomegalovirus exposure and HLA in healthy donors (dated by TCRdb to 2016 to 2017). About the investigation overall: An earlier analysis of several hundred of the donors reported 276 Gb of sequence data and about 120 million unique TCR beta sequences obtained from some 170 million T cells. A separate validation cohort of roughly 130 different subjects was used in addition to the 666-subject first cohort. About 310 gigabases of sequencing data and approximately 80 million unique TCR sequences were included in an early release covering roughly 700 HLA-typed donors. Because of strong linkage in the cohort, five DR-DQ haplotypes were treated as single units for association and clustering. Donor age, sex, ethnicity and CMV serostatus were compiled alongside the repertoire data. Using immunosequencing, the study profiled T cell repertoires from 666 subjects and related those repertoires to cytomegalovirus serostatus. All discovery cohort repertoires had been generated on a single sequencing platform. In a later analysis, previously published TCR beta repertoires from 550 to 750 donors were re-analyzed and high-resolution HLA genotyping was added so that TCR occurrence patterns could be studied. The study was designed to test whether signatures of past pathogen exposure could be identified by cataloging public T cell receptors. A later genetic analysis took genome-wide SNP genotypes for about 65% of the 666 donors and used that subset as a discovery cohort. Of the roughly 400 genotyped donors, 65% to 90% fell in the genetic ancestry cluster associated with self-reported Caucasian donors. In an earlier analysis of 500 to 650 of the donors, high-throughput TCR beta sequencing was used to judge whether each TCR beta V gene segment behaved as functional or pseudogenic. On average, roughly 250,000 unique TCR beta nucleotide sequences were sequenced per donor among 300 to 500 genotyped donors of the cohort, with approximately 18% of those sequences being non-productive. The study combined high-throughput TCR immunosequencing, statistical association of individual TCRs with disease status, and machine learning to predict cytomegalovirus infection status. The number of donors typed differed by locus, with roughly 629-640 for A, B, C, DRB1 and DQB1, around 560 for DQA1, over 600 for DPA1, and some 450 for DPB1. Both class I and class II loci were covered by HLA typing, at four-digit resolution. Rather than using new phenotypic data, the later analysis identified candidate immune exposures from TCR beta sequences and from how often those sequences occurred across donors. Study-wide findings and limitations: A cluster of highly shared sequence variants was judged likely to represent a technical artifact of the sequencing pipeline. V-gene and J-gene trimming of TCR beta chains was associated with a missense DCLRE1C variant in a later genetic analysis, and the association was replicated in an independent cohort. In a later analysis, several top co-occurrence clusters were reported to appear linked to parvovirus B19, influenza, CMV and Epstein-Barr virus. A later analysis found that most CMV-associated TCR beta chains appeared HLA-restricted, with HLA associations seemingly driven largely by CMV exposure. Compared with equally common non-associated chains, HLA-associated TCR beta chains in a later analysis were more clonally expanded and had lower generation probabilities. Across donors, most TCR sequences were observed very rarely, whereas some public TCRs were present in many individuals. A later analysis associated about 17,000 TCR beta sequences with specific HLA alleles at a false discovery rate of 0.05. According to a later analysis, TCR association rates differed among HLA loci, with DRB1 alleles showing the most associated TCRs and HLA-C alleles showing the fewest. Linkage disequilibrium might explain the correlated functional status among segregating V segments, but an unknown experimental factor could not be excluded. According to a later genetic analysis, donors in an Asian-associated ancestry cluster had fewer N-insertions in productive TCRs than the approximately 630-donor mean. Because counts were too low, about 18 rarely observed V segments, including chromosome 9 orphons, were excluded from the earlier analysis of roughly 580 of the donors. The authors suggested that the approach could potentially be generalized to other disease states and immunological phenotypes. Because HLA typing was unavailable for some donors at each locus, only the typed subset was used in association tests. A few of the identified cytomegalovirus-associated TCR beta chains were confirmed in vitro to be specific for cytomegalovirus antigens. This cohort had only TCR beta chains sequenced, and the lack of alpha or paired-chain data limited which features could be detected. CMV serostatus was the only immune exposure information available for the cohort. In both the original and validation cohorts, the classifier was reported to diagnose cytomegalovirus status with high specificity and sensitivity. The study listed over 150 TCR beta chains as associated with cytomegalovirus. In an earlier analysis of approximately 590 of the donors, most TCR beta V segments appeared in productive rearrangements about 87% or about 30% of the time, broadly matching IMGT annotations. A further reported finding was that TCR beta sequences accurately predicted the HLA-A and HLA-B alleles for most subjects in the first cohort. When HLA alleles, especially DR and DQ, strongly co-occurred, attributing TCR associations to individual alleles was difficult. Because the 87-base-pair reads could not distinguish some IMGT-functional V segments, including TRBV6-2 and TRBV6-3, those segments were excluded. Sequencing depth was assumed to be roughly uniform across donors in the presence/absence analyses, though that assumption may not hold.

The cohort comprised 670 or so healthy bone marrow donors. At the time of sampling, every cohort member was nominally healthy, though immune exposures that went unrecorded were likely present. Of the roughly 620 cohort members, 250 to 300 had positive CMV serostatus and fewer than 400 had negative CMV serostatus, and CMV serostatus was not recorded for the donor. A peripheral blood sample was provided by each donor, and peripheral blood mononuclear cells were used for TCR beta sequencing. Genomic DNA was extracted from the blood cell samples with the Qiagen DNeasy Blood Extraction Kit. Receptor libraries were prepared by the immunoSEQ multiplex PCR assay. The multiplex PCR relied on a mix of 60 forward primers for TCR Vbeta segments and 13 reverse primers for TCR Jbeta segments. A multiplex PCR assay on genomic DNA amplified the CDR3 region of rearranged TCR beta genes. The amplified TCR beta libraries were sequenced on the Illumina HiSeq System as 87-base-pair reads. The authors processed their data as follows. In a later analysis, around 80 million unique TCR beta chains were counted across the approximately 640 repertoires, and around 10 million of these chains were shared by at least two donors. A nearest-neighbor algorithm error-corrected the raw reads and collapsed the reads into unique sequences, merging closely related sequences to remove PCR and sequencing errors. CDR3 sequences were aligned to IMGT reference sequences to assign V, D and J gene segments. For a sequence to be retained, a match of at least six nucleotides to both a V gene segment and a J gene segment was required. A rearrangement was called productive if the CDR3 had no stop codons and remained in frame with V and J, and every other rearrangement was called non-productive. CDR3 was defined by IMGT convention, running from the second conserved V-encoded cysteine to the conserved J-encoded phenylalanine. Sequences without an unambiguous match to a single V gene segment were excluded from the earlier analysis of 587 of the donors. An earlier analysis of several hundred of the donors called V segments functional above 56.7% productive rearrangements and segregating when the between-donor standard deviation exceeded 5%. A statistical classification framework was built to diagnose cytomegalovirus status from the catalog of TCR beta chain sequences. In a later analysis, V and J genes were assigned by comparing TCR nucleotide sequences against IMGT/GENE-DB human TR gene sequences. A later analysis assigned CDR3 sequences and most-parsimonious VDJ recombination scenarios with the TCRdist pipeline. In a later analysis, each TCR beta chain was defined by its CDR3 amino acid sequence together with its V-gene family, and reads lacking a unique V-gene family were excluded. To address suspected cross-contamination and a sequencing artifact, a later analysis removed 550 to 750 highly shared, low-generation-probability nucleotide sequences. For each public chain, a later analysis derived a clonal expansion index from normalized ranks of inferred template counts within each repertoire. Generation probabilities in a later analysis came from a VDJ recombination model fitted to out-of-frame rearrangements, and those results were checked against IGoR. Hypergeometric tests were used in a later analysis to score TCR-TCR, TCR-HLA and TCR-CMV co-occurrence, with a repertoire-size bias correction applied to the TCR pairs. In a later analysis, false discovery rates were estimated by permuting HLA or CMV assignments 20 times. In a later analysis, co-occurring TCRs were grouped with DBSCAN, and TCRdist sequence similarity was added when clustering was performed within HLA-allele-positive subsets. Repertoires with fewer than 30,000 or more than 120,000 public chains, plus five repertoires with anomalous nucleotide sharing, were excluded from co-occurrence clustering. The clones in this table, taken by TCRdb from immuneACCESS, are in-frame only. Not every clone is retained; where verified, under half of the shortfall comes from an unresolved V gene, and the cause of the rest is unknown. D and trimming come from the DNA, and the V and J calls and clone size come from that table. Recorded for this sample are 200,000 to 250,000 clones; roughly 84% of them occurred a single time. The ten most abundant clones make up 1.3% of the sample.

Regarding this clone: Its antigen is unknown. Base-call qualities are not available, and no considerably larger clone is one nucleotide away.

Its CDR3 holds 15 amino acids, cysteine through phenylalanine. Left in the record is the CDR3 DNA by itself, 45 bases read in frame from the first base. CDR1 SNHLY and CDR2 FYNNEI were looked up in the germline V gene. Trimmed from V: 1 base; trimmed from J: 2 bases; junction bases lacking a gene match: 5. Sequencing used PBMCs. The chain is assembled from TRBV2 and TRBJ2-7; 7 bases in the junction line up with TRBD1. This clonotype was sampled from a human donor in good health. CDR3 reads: CASSEVGQITYEQYF. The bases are TGTGCCAGCAGTGAAGTGGGACAGATAACCTACGAGCAGTACTTC. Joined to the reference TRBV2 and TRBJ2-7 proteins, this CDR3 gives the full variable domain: EPEVTQTPSHQVTQMGQEVILRCVPISNHLYFYWYRQILGQKVEFLVSFYNNEISEKSEIFDDQFSVERPDGSNFTLKIRSTKLEDSAMYFCASSEVGQITYEQYFGPGTRLTVT.